These 9 T cell receptor beta chains originate from one sample sequenced in a study of CD8 T cells in ankylosing spondylitis. TCRdb re-analysed the 5' RACE reads in MiXCR, keeping a single row per CDR3 protein. The sample lists approximately 46,000 distinct CDR3 sequences, 9.5% to 11% occurring once. Sequencing was done on a sample of blood, either unsorted or a sorted T cell fraction (not recorded which). The receptors originated from a male donor with ankylosing spondylitis or in good health (not recorded which).

Worth noting for this clonotype: The CDR3 ends on some other residue instead of the conserved phenylalanine or tryptophan, so this is likely a read error. The V call is TRBV5-1, the J call TRBJ2-1; 9 bases fit TRBD2. The J segment lost 9 bases and the V segment lost 0 bases, leaving 7 bases of the junction unmatched. This CDR3 region has 15 residues. Germline-derived CDR1 and CDR2 are SGHRS and YFSETQ. The CDR3 DNA follows: TGCGCCAGCAGCTTGGAAGGCGGGGGGGCTTTTGAGCAGTTCATC. It is translated as CASSLEGGGAFEQFI.

This clonotype has ten or more counts. The chain couples TRBV6-5 to TRBJ1-1; a weak D match, TRBD1 (6 bases). The V end lost 2 bases, the J end lost 0 bases, and 10 bases lay between the germline ends. Germline V gene sequence: CDR1 MNHEY, CDR2 SVGAGI. The CDR3 runs to 15 residues. This CDR3 reads CASSYPGAMNTEAFF. The CDR3 DNA sequence: TGTGCCAGCAGTTACCCAGGGGCTATGAACACTGAAGCTTTCTTT.

This sequence joins TRBV18 and TRBJ1-1; maybe TRBD1 (5 bases). V gave up 3 bases and J gave up 8 bases, with 16 bases separating them. Per germline, CDR1 KGHSH and CDR2 LQKENI. The CDR3 extends over 14 amino acids. This chain's CDR3 is CASSPPGGYQEAFF. The CDR3 region has the DNA TGTGCCAGCTCACCTCCGGGGGGATACCAAGAAGCTTTCTTT. The full variable domain, in which reference TRBV18 and TRBJ1-1 provide the parts outside the CDR3, is NAGVMQNPRHLVRRRGQEARLRCSPMKGHSHVYWYRQLPEEGLKFMVYLQKENIIDESGMPKERFSAEFPKEGPSILRIQQVVRGDSAAYFCASSPPGGYQEAFFGQGTRLTVV.

This clonotype was observed many times. The chain combines TRBV28 with TRBJ1-2, with 7 bases aligning to TRBD1. CDR3 size: 15 residues. From germline, CDR1 is MDHEN and CDR2 SYDVKM. With 2 bases clipped from V and 4 bases from J, the junction kept 7 bases outside the gene matches. The CDR3 spells CASSLTGQQLYGYTF. CDR3 coding DNA: TGTGCCAGCAGTTTAACGGGACAGCAGCTCTATGGCTACACCTTC.

This clonotype was recorded a few times. J is TRBJ1-2 and V is TRBV6-5; D may be TRBD1 (5 bases). CDR3 length equals 13 residues. Per germline, CDR1 MNHEY and CDR2 SVGAGI. The germline V and J ends were trimmed by 4 bases and 12 bases, with 18 bases remaining between them. The CDR3 DNA is TGTGCCAGCAGTTCTACTAAGGACAACGGCGACACCTTC. Its protein product is CASSSTKDNGDTF.

This clonotype has a handful of counts. The rearrangement uses TRBV5-6 and TRBJ1-1; D is perhaps TRBD1 (5 bases). Germline V gene data show CDR1 as SGHDT and CDR2 as YYEEEE. This CDR3 has 12 residues. Trimming stripped 4 bases from V and 6 bases from J, with 10 bases between. The CDR3 sequence is CASSPRQSEAFF. The CDR3 nucleotides read TGTGCCAGCAGCCCACGACAGTCTGAAGCTTTCTTT.

In its sample, this clonotype was seen many times. The CDR3 here is CSVGAENTEAFF. Written as DNA, the CDR3 is TGCAGCGTTGGGGCGGAGAACACTGAAGCTTTCTTT. The chain carries TRBV29-1 and TRBJ1-1; D unclear. V was pared by 4 bases and J by 1 base, with 7 bases between. This CDR3 region has 12 residues. In germline, CDR1 is SQVTM, CDR2 ANQGSEA.

This clonotype was counted many times. The chain has TRBV29-1 and TRBJ1-1; D is uncertain. The CDR3 spans 12 residues. V lost 7 bases, J lost 8 bases, and 17 bases lay in between. Germline CDR1 and CDR2: SQVTM and ANQGSEA. CDR3 bases: TGCAGCGGAGCTAGTTTACGTTTCGAAGCTTTCTTT. The encoded protein is CSGASLRFEAFF.

This clonotype was seen many times. The V call is TRBV5-1, the J call TRBJ1-2, with 9 bases fitting TRBD1. CDR1 is SGHRS and CDR2 is YFSETQ in the germline V gene. J was trimmed by 0 bases and V by 9 bases; bases with no gene match: 12. The CDR3 spans 16 residues. The CDR3 region has the DNA TGCGCCACCCCACCCCAACAGGGGGCAGCTAACTATGGCTACACCTTC. Its protein product is CATPPQQGAANYGYTF.